Listed below are T cell receptor beta chains from one sample, sequenced in a study of monozygotic twins with cystic fibrosis. Measured with immunoSEQ multiplex PCR; TCRdb has only the in-frame clones, and not every one. The sample shows 30,000 to 45,000 clones, over 70% of them seen only once. Source material: blood. These TCRs come from a girl under 10 years old with cystic fibrosis. CDR3s include the opening cysteine and the closing phenylalanine or tryptophan. D genes are given only for firm matches. Clone size appears in some rows only: once, few, many, or a class for an expanded clone.

>TRBJ2-5|TRBV13|NA|TRBD1
CASSVRGPQETQYF
TGTGCCAGCAGCGTCAGGGGGCCCCAAGAGACCCAGTACTTC
>TRBJ2-1|TRBV20-1|NA|NA
CSASRQVEQFF
TGCAGTGCTAGTCGGCAGGTTGAGCAGTTCTTC
>TRBJ1-2|TRBV6-5|NA|NA
CASTRWTQSDYGYTF
TGTGCCAGCACCCGCTGGACGCAAAGTGACTATGGCTACACCTTC
>TRBJ2-5|TRBV5-5|once|NA
CASSLAPTGRETQYF
TGTGCCAGCAGCTTGGCCCCGACAGGGAGGGAGACCCAGTACTTC
>TRBJ1-1|TRBV19|NA|NA
CASSIAFQRVGTEAFF
TGTGCCAGTAGTATAGCCTTCCAGAGGGTCGGAACTGAAGCTTTCTTT
>TRBJ2-7|TRBV18|NA|NA
CASSSTSYEQYF
TGTGCCAGCTCCTCCACCTCCTACGAGCAGTACTTC
>TRBJ1-6|TRBV4-3|NA|TRBD1
CASRLQGAKSPLHF
TGCGCCAGCAGGCTCCAGGGGGCGAAGTCACCCCTCCACTTT
>TRBJ1-1|TRBV14|NA|NA
CASSQATEAFF
TGTGCCAGCAGCCAGGCCACTGAAGCTTTCTTT
>TRBJ1-2|TRBV6-1|NA|NA
CASKPQGEGLYGYTF
TGTGCCAGCAAACCCCAGGGAGAGGGGCTTTATGGCTACACCTTC
>TRBJ2-7|TRBV19|NA|NA
CASSSPGTRVGEQYF
TGTGCCAGTAGTTCCCCCGGGACCCGCGTCGGTGAGCAGTACTTC
>TRBJ1-5|TRBV7-6|NA|NA
CASSLGIYQPQHF
TGTGCCAGCAGCTTAGGGATTTACCAGCCCCAGCATTTT
>TRBJ2-7|TRBV4-2|NA|TRBD1
CASSQRQGYDEQYF
TGTGCCAGCAGCCAACGACAGGGATATGACGAGCAGTACTTC
>TRBJ1-2|TRBV13|NA|NA
CASSQLGGGYGYTF
TGTGCCAGCAGCCAATTAGGGGGAGGTTATGGCTACACCTTC
>TRBJ2-1|TRBV5-1|NA|TRBD2
CASSLLTSGGSYNEQFF
TGCGCCAGCAGCCTGTTGACTAGCGGGGGCTCCTACAATGAGCAGTTCTTC
>TRBJ2-7|TRBV5-1|once|NA
CASSLGGGYEQYF
TGCGCCAGCAGCTTGGGTGGTGGATACGAGCAGTACTTC
>TRBJ1-5|TRBV5-1|NA|TRBD1
CASSPGDRDNQPQHF
TGCGCCAGCAGTCCGGGAGACAGGGACAATCAGCCCCAGCATTTT
>TRBJ2-3|TRBV7-3|NA|TRBD2
CASGLAADTQYF
TGTGCCAGCGGACTAGCGGCAGATACGCAGTATTTT
>TRBJ1-3|TRBV9|few|NA
CASSVGVLSGNTIYF
TGTGCCAGCAGCGTAGGGGTTTTATCTGGAAACACCATATATTTT
>TRBJ2-1|TRBV9|NA|TRBD1
CASSSLPGQGNEQFF
TGTGCCAGCAGCTCATTACCGGGACAGGGAAATGAGCAGTTCTTC
>TRBJ1-6|TRBV18|NA|NA
CASSSYSDNSPLHF
TGTGCCAGCTCCAGCTACAGCGATAATTCACCCCTCCACTTT
>TRBJ1-1|TRBV14|NA|TRBD1
CASSPDRRGTEAFF
TGTGCCAGCAGCCCGGACAGGCGGGGGACTGAAGCTTTCTTT
>TRBJ1-2|TRBV12-5|NA|NA
CASGLGTVNYGYTF
TGTGCTAGTGGTTTGGGGACGGTTAACTATGGCTACACCTTC
>TRBJ1-2|TRBV19|NA|NA
CASSHREDYGYTF
TGTGCCAGTAGTCACAGGGAGGACTATGGCTACACCTTC
>TRBJ1-1|TRBV30|NA|NA
CAWNRETGTEAFF
TGTGCCTGGAACCGGGAGACGGGCACTGAAGCTTTCTTT
>TRBJ2-5|TRBV10-3|NA|NA
CAISRGQETQYF
TGTGCCATCAGTAGGGGCCAAGAGACCCAGTACTTC
>TRBJ2-2|TRBV2|NA|NA
CASRKEARGELFF
TGTGCCAGCCGTAAGGAAGCTCGGGGGGAGCTGTTTTTT
>TRBJ1-5|TRBV6-1|NA|NA
CASSEATTANQPQHF
TGTGCCAGCAGTGAAGCGACGACAGCCAATCAGCCCCAGCATTTT
>TRBJ1-3|TRBV19|NA|NA
CASRGRPSGNTIYF
TGTGCCAGTCGCGGGAGACCCTCTGGAAACACCATATATTTT
>TRBJ1-5|TRBV30|NA|TRBD1
CAWSVLRGNQPQHF
TGTGCCTGGAGTGTACTCAGGGGGAATCAGCCCCAGCATTTT
>TRBJ2-1|TRBV6-1|NA|TRBD2
CASRGAGTSIIEQFF
TGTGCCAGCAGGGGAGCGGGGACTAGCATCATTGAGCAGTTCTTC
>TRBJ2-7|TRBV7-8|NA|NA
CASSPTRFSGEQYF
TGTGCCAGCAGCCCGACCCGCTTCTCGGGGGAGCAGTACTTC
>TRBJ1-2|TRBV2|NA|NA
CASSERLTATSYGYTF
TGTGCCAGCAGTGAAAGATTGACAGCCACCTCCTATGGCTACACCTTC
>TRBJ2-2|TRBV7-3|once|TRBD1
CASSWTGGVTGELFF
TGTGCCAGCAGCTGGACAGGGGGTGTCACCGGGGAGCTGTTTTTT
>TRBJ2-6|TRBV2|NA|NA
CASKFGGYASGANVLTF
TGTGCCAGCAAATTCGGAGGGTATGCCTCTGGGGCCAACGTCCTGACTTTC
>TRBJ2-7|TRBV7-2|NA|NA
CASSLGGLRPFISYEQYF
TGTGCCAGCAGCTTAGGCGGGCTACGACCCTTCATCTCCTACGAGCAGTACTTC
>TRBJ1-5|TRBV27|NA|NA
CASSLAGYQPQHF
TGTGCCAGCAGTTTGGCAGGCTATCAGCCCCAGCATTTT
>TRBJ2-3|TRBV30|NA|TRBD2
CAWSVLGGGSTDTQYF
TGTGCCTGGAGTGTACTGGGGGGGGGTAGCACAGATACGCAGTATTTT
>TRBJ1-5|TRBV5-6|NA|TRBD1
CASSRDRQIPGPQHF
TGTGCCAGCAGCCGGGACAGGCAGATTCCAGGGCCCCAGCATTTT
>TRBJ1-2|TRBV10-3|NA|NA
CAISESNLVANYGYTF
TGTGCCATCAGTGAGTCGAATCTCGTAGCTAACTATGGCTACACCTTC
>TRBJ1-1|TRBV9|few|TRBD1
CASSVVAGGNTEAFF
TGTGCCAGCAGCGTAGTGGCAGGGGGGAACACTGAAGCTTTCTTT
>TRBJ2-2|TRBV27|NA|NA
CASSLNRGANTGELFF
TGTGCCAGCAGTTTGAATAGGGGTGCCAACACCGGGGAGCTGTTTTTT
>TRBJ1-2|TRBV6-6|NA|NA
CASSYGTNYGYTF
TGTGCCAGCAGTTACGGGACTAACTATGGCTACACCTTC
>TRBJ1-6|TRBV9|NA|NA
CASRGPYNSPLHF
TGTGCCAGCAGGGGCCCCTATAATTCACCCCTCCACTTT
>TRBJ1-2|TRBV30|few|TRBD1
CAGTVYYGYTF
TGTGCCGGGACAGTCTACTATGGCTACACCTTC
>TRBJ2-7|TRBV7-9|NA|NA
CASSILSSEQYF
TGTGCCAGCAGCATACTATCGAGCGAGCAGTACTTC
>TRBJ2-2|TRBV25-1|NA|NA
CASSHRFTGELFF
TGTGCCAGCTCCCACAGGTTCACCGGGGAGCTGTTTTTT